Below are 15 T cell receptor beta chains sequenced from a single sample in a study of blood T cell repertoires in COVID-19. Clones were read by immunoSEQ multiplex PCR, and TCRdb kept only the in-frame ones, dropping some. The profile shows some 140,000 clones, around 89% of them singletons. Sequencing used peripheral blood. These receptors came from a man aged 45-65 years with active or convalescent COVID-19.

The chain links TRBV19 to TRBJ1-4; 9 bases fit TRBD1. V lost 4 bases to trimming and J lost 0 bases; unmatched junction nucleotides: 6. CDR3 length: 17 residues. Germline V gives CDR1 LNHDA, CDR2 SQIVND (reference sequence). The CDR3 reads CASSRGTGRSTNEKLFF. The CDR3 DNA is TGTGCCAGTAGTAGAGGGACAGGGCGATCAACTAATGAAAAACTGTTTTTT.

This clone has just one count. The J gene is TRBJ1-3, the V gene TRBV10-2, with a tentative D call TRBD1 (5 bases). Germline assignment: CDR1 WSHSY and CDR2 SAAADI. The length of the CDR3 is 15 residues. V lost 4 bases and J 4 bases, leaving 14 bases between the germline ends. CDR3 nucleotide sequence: TGCGCCAGCAGTGGGGCAGGGCGGAGCGGAAACACCATATATTTT. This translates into CASSGAGRSGNTIYF.

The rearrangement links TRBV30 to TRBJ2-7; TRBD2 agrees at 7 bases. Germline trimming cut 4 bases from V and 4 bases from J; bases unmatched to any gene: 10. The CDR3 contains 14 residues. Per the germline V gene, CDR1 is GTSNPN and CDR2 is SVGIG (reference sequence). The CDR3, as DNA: TGTGCCTGGACCGAGAGGGCTAGCGGTTACGAGCAGTACTTC. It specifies CAWTERASGYEQYF.

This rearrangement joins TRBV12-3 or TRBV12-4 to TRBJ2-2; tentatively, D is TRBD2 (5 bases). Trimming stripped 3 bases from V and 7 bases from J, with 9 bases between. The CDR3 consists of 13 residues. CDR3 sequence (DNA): TGTGCCAGCAGTTTGAGGGTTCGCGGGGAGCTGTTTTTT. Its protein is CASSLRVRGELFF.

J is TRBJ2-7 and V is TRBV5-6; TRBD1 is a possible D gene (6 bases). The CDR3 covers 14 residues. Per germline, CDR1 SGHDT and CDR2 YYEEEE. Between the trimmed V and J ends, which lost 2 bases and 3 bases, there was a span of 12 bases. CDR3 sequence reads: CASSFGRGLYEQYF. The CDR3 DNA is TGTGCCAGCAGCTTTGGCAGGGGCCTCTACGAGCAGTACTTC.

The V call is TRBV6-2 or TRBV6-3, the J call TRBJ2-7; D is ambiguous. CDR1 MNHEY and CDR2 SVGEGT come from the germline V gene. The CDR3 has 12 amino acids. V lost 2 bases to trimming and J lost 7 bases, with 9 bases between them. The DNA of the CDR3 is TGTGCCAGCAGTTACACAGCTTGGGAGCAGTACTTC. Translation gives CASSYTAWEQYF.

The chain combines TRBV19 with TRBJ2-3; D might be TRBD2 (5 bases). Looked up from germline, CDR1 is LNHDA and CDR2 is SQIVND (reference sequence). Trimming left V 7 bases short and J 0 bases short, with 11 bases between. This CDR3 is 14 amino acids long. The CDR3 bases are TGTGCCAGTATGTCGACGGGAAGCACAGATACGCAGTATTTT. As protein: CASMSTGSTDTQYF.

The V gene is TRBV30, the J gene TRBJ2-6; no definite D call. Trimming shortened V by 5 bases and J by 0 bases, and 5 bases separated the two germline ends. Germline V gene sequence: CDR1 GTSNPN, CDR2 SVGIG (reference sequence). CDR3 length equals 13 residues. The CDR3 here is CAWQISGANVLTF. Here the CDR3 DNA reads TGTGCCTGGCAAATCTCTGGGGCCAACGTCCTGACTTTC.

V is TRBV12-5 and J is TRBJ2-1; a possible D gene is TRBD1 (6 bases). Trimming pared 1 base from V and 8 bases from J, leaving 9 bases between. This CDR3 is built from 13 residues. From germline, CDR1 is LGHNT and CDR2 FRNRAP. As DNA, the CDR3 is TGTGCTAGTGGTTTGGACAGGGTCTATGAGCAGTTCTTC. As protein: CASGLDRVYEQFF.

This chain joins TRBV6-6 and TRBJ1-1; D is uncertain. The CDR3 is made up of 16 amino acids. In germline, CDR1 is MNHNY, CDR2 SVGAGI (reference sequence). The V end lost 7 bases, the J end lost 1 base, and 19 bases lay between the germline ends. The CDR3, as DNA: TGTGCCAGCACCTCGCACGCGGGCCCTTCGAACACTGAAGCTTTCTTT. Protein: CASTSHAGPSNTEAFF.

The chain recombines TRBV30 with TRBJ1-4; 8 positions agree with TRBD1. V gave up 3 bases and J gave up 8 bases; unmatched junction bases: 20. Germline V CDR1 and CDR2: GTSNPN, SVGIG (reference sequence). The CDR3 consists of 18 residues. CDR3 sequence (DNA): TGTGCCTGGAGGAAACCCGGGACAGGAAAGGGGGATTCGGAAAAACTGTTTTTT. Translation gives CAWRKPGTGKGDSEKLFF.

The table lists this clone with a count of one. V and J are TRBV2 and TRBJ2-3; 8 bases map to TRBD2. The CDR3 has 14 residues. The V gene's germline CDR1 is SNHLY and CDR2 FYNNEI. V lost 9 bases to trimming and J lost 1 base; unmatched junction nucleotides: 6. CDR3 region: CASNSGARTDTQYF. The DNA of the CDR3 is TGTGCCAGTAATAGCGGGGCACGCACAGATACGCAGTATTTT.

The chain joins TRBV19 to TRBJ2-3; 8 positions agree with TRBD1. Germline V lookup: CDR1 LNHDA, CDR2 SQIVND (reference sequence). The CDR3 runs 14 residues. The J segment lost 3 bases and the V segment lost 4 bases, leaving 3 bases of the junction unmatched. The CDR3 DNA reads TGTGCCAGTAGTACCCAGGGGGCAACAGATACGCAGTATTTT. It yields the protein CASSTQGATDTQYF.

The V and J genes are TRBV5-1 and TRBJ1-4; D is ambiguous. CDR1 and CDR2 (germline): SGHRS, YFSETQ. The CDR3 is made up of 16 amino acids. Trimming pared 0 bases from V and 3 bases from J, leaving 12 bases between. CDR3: CASSLEGDNPNEKLFF. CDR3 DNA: TGCGCCAGCAGCTTGGAAGGAGATAACCCTAATGAAAAACTGTTTTTT.

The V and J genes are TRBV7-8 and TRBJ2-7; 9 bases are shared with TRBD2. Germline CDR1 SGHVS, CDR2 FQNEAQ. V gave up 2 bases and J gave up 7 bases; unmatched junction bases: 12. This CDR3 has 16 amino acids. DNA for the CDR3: TGTGCCAGCAGCTTAATCACTCGCGGGGGGGAAGGAGAGCAGTACTTC. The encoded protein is CASSLITRGGEGEQYF.